The 9 T cell receptor beta chains reported below all come from one sample, sequenced in a study of preoperative IRX-2 immunotherapy in early breast cancer. Noted treatment: preoperative locoregional IRX-2 cytokine immunotherapy. Sequencing was performed with immunoSEQ multiplex PCR; in TCRdb, only in-frame clones are kept and a portion is missing. This sample has about 1,600 clones, with 75% found just once. This specimen was tumor tissue, taken after IRX-2 immunotherapy. The receptors derive from a human donor with breast cancer.

The chain uses TRBV19 and TRBJ2-3; D possibly corresponds to TRBD2 (7 bases). Trimming removed 5 bases from V and 8 bases from J, with 17 bases in between. Germline CDR1 is LNHDA and CDR2 is SQIVND (reference sequence). The CDR3 runs 14 residues. CDR3 coding DNA: TGTGCCAGTAGTGCGGGGGCAGGTAGTGGTACGCAGTATTTT. Translation: CASSAGAGSGTQYF.

CDR3 loop: CASSLGWPGNTIYF. Here the CDR3 DNA reads TGTGCCAGCAGCTTGGGGTGGCCTGGAAACACCATATATTTT. The V gene is TRBV11-3, the J gene TRBJ1-3; no clear D. This CDR3 contains 14 residues. Germline CDR1 is SGHNT and CDR2 is YENEEA. Trimming removed 3 bases from V and 2 bases from J, with 8 bases in between.

The V call is TRBV5-1, the J call TRBJ1-2; 7 bases are shared with TRBD1. Germline loops: CDR1 SGHRS, CDR2 YFSETQ. The CDR3 totals 14 residues. The V gene end was trimmed by 4 bases and the J gene end by 8 bases; junction bases not matched to a gene: 11. The CDR3 spells CASSVPGQISGYTF. CDR3 coding DNA: TGCGCCAGCAGCGTCCCGGGACAGATATCCGGCTACACCTTC.

The CDR3 DNA sequence: TGTGCCAGCAGTGGCAAGGGGACAGCCTATGGCTACACCTTC. Residues: CASSGKGTAYGYTF. This chain joins TRBV6-8 and TRBJ1-2, with TRBD1 identical over 7 bases. The V gene end was trimmed by 5 bases and the J gene end by 4 bases; junction bases not matched to a gene: 7. Germline V gene data show CDR1 as MNHGY and CDR2 as SAAAGT. CDR3 size: 14 residues.

CDR3: CASSRGDSGGVEKLFF. DNA for the CDR3: TGCGCCAGCAGCCGTGGGGACAGTGGGGGAGTTGAAAAACTGTTTTTT. The rearrangement uses TRBV5-1 and TRBJ1-4; 7 bases agree with TRBD1. With 4 bases clipped from V and 7 bases from J, the junction kept 13 bases outside the gene matches. The CDR3 is 16 amino acids. CDR1 is SGHRS and CDR2 is YFSETQ in the germline V gene.

The chain joins TRBV11-3 to TRBJ1-6; D unresolved. Germline CDR1 and CDR2: SGHNT and YENEEA. The CDR3 totals 17 residues. V shed 4 bases and J shed 9 bases, with 22 bases lying between them. The CDR3: CASSSQDRLGNRSPLHF. The CDR3 DNA sequence: TGTGCCAGCAGCTCTCAAGACCGTTTGGGGAACCGTTCACCCCTCCACTTT.

V gene TRBV1 combines with J gene TRBJ1-5. TRBV1 is reported as a pseudogene. This CDR3 comprises 13 residues. The CDR3 sequence is CASSQEGNQPQHF. In nucleotides, the CDR3 is TGCGCCAGCAGCCAAGAGGGTAACCAGCCCCAGCATTTT.

The rearrangement joins TRBV11-3 to TRBJ2-3; D is unclear. This CDR3 is 17 amino acids long. Germline V gene lookup returns CDR1 SGHNT and CDR2 YENEEA. V was shortened by 3 bases and J by 0 bases, with 16 bases between the two germline ends. The CDR3 spells CASSLFGSKRSTDTQYF. Written as DNA, the CDR3 is TGTGCCAGCAGCTTGTTCGGCTCGAAGCGAAGCACAGATACGCAGTATTTT.

By proportion, this clone is large (0.1 to 1%). This rearrangement joins TRBV11-3 to TRBJ1-2, with TRBD1 matching over 7 bases. CDR3 length equals 14 residues. The germline V gene encodes CDR1 SGHNT and CDR2 YENEEA. Trimming at V came to 7 bases and at J to 6 bases, leaving 11 bases not matched to a gene. The CDR3 is CASTPAGGRDGYTF. The DNA for the CDR3 is TGTGCCAGCACCCCTGCAGGGGGGCGCGATGGCTACACCTTC.